Each of the 26 T cell receptor beta chains below was sequenced from the same sample in a study of T cell responses to AZD1222 COVID-19 vaccine. Measured with immunoSEQ multiplex PCR; TCRdb has only the in-frame clones, and not every one. Of some 100,000 clones listed, around 87% are singletons. The input for sequencing was peripheral blood, taken on day 0 of AZD1222 vaccination. Receptor source: an adult in good health.

This chain links TRBV28 with TRBJ2-1; weak D call: TRBD1 (6 bases). V lost 5 bases and J 10 bases, leaving 15 bases between the germline ends. The CDR3 covers 13 residues. CDR1 and CDR2 (germline): MDHEN, SYDVKM. DNA for the CDR3: TGTGCCAGCAGTCCCACAGGGACCCCGGAGCAGTTCTTC. Amino acids: CASSPTGTPEQFF.

The chain employs TRBV29-1 and TRBJ2-5; D is perhaps TRBD1 or TRBD2 (6 bases each). The CDR3 spans 11 residues. Trimming cost V 8 bases and J 7 bases, with 14 bases left between them. Germline V CDR1 and CDR2: SQVTM, ANQGSEA. The CDR3 region is CSHGGEGTQYF. The CDR3 coding sequence is TGCAGCCACGGGGGCGAAGGGACCCAGTACTTC.

As to this clone: A read error may produce the germline difference seen at one junction end. In DNA, the CDR3 is TGCTGGACAGGGGGCGATGGAAACACCATATATTTT. Amino acid sequence: CWTGGDGNTIYF. The V and J genes are TRBV3-1 (or the pseudogene TRBV3-2) and TRBJ1-3, with 11 bases fitting TRBD1. The CDR3 spans 12 residues. Germline V gene data show CDR1 as LGHDT and CDR2 as YNNKEL (reference sequence).

The V and J genes are TRBV18 and TRBJ2-5, with 7 bases identical to TRBD1. The CDR3 is made up of 16 amino acids. The germline V gene encodes CDR1 KGHSH and CDR2 LQKENI. Trimming at V came to 3 bases and at J to 3 bases, leaving 10 bases not matched to a gene. The CDR3 loop is CASSPRQGGGEETQYF. The DNA for the CDR3 is TGTGCCAGCTCACCTCGACAGGGTGGGGGTGAAGAGACCCAGTACTTC.

This chain uses TRBV6-6 with TRBJ1-4, with 12 bases matching TRBD1. The CDR3 loop spans 15 amino acids. V lost 2 bases to trimming and J lost 8 bases; unmatched junction nucleotides: 3. Germline assignment: CDR1 MNHNY and CDR2 SVGAGI (reference sequence). The CDR3 reads CASSYGTGGEEKLFF. The CDR3 region has the DNA TGTGCCAGCAGTTACGGGACAGGGGGCGAAGAAAAACTGTTTTTT.

The gene calls are TRBV7-2 and TRBJ1-5, with D unclear. This CDR3 contains 14 residues. The germline V gene encodes CDR1 SGHTA and CDR2 FQGNSA. V lost 6 bases to trimming and J lost 3 bases, with 12 bases between them. The CDR3 sequence is CASSRDWTNQPQHF. The DNA of the CDR3 is TGTGCCAGCAGTCGCGACTGGACCAATCAGCCCCAGCATTTT.

This chain joins TRBV19 and TRBJ1-4; D is ambiguous. Germline V gene lookup returns CDR1 LNHDA and CDR2 SQIVND (reference sequence). V was trimmed by 3 bases and J by 8 bases, leaving 7 bases between them. The CDR3 has 12 amino acids. CDR3 in amino acids: CASSITNEKLFF. The DNA for the CDR3 is TGTGCCAGTAGTATTACGAACGAAAAACTGTTTTTT.

This clone has a handful of counts. The chain has TRBV7-3 and TRBJ1-6; D is unclear. Germline loops: CDR1 SGHTA, CDR2 FQGTGA. The V end was cut by 2 bases, the J end by 9 bases, with 8 bases between. This CDR3 comprises 13 residues. The CDR3, as DNA: TGTGCCAGCAGCTTATCCTCTCGTTCACCCCTCCACTTT. Protein: CASSLSSRSPLHF.

V and J are TRBV2 and TRBJ2-2; TRBD1 matches 9 bases. Germline V gives CDR1 SNHLY, CDR2 FYNNEI. The CDR3 sequence is 16 residues long. V lost 5 bases and J lost 2; bases outside the gene matches: 6. The CDR3, as DNA: TGTGCCAGCAGTTCCGGGACAGGGTTTAACACCGGGGAGCTGTTTTTT. It yields the protein CASSSGTGFNTGELFF.

V gene TRBV19 combines with J gene TRBJ1-5; 10 bases match TRBD1. Germline-derived CDR1 and CDR2 are LNHDA and SQIVND (reference sequence). The trim removed 5 bases at V and 6 bases at J, leaving 7 bases unmatched. The CDR3 has 15 residues. The CDR3 DNA reads as TGTGCCAGTAGTGTGGGACAGGGGTTCGGTCAGCCCCAGCATTTT. It translates to CASSVGQGFGQPQHF.

J is TRBJ2-1 and V is TRBV9; D remains unclear. Trimming removed 3 bases at V and 5 bases at J, with 9 bases between. The CDR3 extends over 13 amino acids. Germline CDR1 and CDR2: SGDLS and YYNGEE. The CDR3 here is CASSGVSDNEQFF. DNA of the CDR3: TGTGCCAGCAGCGGCGTTTCGGACAATGAGCAGTTCTTC.

This clone appeared once. Other DNA sequences in the sample encode the same CDR3. This chain joins TRBV4-3 and TRBJ2-1; the match to TRBD2 covers 8 bases. V lost 1 base to trimming and J lost 9 bases; unmatched junction nucleotides: 5. Per germline, CDR1 LGHNA and CDR2 YSLEER. The length of the CDR3 is 14 residues. This chain's CDR3 is CASSQVSGRGEQFF. CDR3 in DNA: TGCGCCAGCAGCCAAGTAAGCGGGAGAGGTGAGCAGTTCTTC.

The rearrangement joins TRBV7-3 to TRBJ2-1; D remains ambiguous. The ends were cut back, 1 base at V and 5 bases at J, with 12 bases in the middle. The CDR3 spans 15 residues. Germline V gene sequence: CDR1 SGHTA, CDR2 FQGTGA. As DNA, the CDR3 is TGTGCCAGCAGCTTAAACGGCAGACCGCACAATGAGCAGTTCTTC. Translating gives CASSLNGRPHNEQFF.

This clone was detected a few times. The chain has TRBV20-1 and TRBJ1-1; D not certain. The germline gives CDR1 DFQATT, CDR2 SNEGSKA (reference sequence). V dropped 3 bases and J dropped 1 base, with 6 bases sitting between them. The CDR3 length is 12 residues. This CDR3 reads CSASHGNTEAFF. As DNA, the CDR3 is TGCAGTGCTAGTCACGGGAACACTGAAGCTTTCTTT.

The V and J genes are TRBV19 and TRBJ2-1; D may be TRBD2 (7 bases). This CDR3 spans 16 amino acids. The ends were cut back, 1 base at V and 7 bases at J, with 17 bases in the middle. Looked up from germline, CDR1 is LNHDA and CDR2 is SQIVND (reference sequence). CDR3 in DNA: TGTGCCAGTAGTATAGTGGGAGCGGGACAAGGAAATGAGCAGTTCTTC. It translates to CASSIVGAGQGNEQFF.

About this clone itself: Other DNA sequences of this sample code for an identical CDR3. V is TRBV28 and J is TRBJ2-7; D not certain. This CDR3 has 11 amino acids. From germline, CDR1 is MDHEN and CDR2 SYDVKM. V lost 2 bases and J lost 3, with 2 bases in between. Here the CDR3 reads CASSLNYEQYF. The CDR3 DNA follows: TGTGCCAGCAGTTTAAACTACGAGCAGTACTTC.

The chain uses TRBV19 and TRBJ1-5, with 7 positions matching TRBD1. There are 15 residues in the CDR3. J gave up 5 bases and V 6 bases, and 10 bases lay outside the gene matches. Germline V gene lookup returns CDR1 LNHDA and CDR2 SQIVND (reference sequence). The CDR3, as DNA: TGTGCCAGTAGATACGACAGGGTCATCGATCAGCCCCAGCATTTT. It translates to CASRYDRVIDQPQHF.

This chain joins TRBV4-1 and TRBJ2-7; weak D call: TRBD1 (6 bases). V was trimmed by 0 bases and J by 3 bases, leaving 9 bases between them. CDR1 is MGHRA, CDR2 YSYEKL, per germline. This CDR3 is 14 amino acids long. The CDR3, as DNA: TGCGCCAGCAGCCAAGATCAGGGGCGCTACGAGCAGTACTTC. This encodes CASSQDQGRYEQYF.

J is TRBJ2-7 and V is TRBV28; perhaps TRBD2 as D (6 bases). CDR3 length: 12 residues. Germline CDR1 is MDHEN and CDR2 is SYDVKM. Trimming took 7 bases from V and 2 from J, leaving 9 bases between them. CDR3 DNA: TGTGCCAGCAAGGGACTGACCTACGAGCAGTACTTC. Translating it yields CASKGLTYEQYF.

The rearrangement uses TRBV6-2 or TRBV6-3 and TRBJ2-2; D possibly corresponds to TRBD2 (5 bases). V was shortened by 5 bases and J by 7 bases, with 8 bases between the two germline ends. CDR1 is MNHEY, CDR2 SVGEGT, per germline. CDR3 length equals 12 residues. Here the CDR3 DNA reads TGTGCCAGCAGTACGGAGGTCGGGGAGCTGTTTTTT. This encodes CASSTEVGELFF.

The chain links TRBV19 to TRBJ1-2, with D maybe TRBD1 (5 bases). The CDR3 is made up of 14 amino acids. Germline values: CDR1 LNHDA, CDR2 SQIVND (reference sequence). The V and J ends lost 7 bases and 2 bases respectively, with 14 bases between them. CDR3 region: CASNGRGGNYGYTF. CDR3 DNA sequence: TGTGCCAGTAACGGACGGGGGGGAAACTATGGCTACACCTTC. Full variable domain (missing parts from reference TRBV19 and TRBJ1-2): DGGITQSPKYLFRKEGQNVTLSCEQNLNHDAMYWYRQDPGQGLRLIYYSQIVNDFQKGDIAEGYSVSREKKESFPLTVTSAQKNPTAFYLCASNGRGGNYGYTFGSGTRLTVV.

The V call is TRBV5-6, the J call TRBJ1-3; TRBD1 is a possible D gene (5 bases). There are 17 residues in the CDR3. CDR1 and CDR2 (germline): SGHDT, YYEEEE. Trimming pared 3 bases from V and 4 bases from J, leaving 20 bases between. The CDR3 here is CASSYGDLPLQGNTIYF. DNA for the CDR3: TGTGCCAGCAGCTATGGGGACCTCCCGCTTCAAGGAAACACCATATATTTT.

The genes are TRBV28 and TRBJ2-1; 8 positions agree with TRBD2. The CDR3 runs 15 residues. Germline V gives CDR1 MDHEN, CDR2 SYDVKM. After removal of 6 bases from V and 4 bases from J, the junction contained 8 bases not matched to a gene. CDR3 region: CASRTPSGHYNEQFF. The CDR3 nucleotides are TGTGCCAGCAGAACCCCTAGCGGGCATTACAATGAGCAGTTCTTC. Filled out from reference TRBV28 and TRBJ2-1, the complete variable domain reads DVKVTQSSRYLVKRTGEKVFLECVQDMDHENMFWYRQDPGLGLRLIYFSYDVKMKEKGDIPEGYSVSREKKERFSLILESASTNQTSMYLCASRTPSGHYNEQFFGPGTRLTVL.

The chain couples TRBV21-1 to TRBJ1-3. TRBV21-1 is a pseudogene segment. This CDR3 has 20 residues. CDR3 DNA: TGTGCCAGCAGCAAGGACGGCCGCATCGGAAGTTCAGCCCCTGGAAACACCATATATTTT. This sequence encodes CASSKDGRIGSSAPGNTIYF.

This CDR3 reads CASSTHRREQFF. CDR3 sequence (DNA): TGTGCCAGTAGTACCCACAGGCGGGAGCAGTTCTTC. The gene calls are TRBV19 and TRBJ2-1; D may be TRBD1 (5 bases). Trimming removed 4 bases at V and 10 bases at J, with 11 bases between. The CDR3 loop spans 12 amino acids. Germline-derived CDR1 and CDR2 are LNHDA and SQIVND (reference sequence).

The genes are TRBV28 and TRBJ1-5; 7 bases fit TRBD1. The CDR3 extends over 15 amino acids. Germline V gene lookup returns CDR1 MDHEN and CDR2 SYDVKM. Unmatched junction bases numbered 7, after V lost 3 bases and J lost 5 bases. CDR3 protein: CASSFSRGSYQPQHF. CDR3 sequence (DNA): TGTGCCAGCAGTTTTAGCAGGGGGAGTTATCAGCCCCAGCATTTT.